Listed here are 31 T cell receptor beta chains from one sample, sequenced in a study of T cells in Graves' hyperthyroidism and ophthalmopathy. It was RNA transcripts that yielded the amplified TCR beta CDR3 regions. The study used the HTBI primer set for a first-round RT-PCR of the TCR CDR3. MiXCR, run by TCRdb on the multiplex PCR reads, gives a single entry per CDR3 protein. There are 40,000 to 60,000 distinct CDR3 sequences in the sample; approximately 50% occur only once, and over 30% lies in the top ten. The sample was peripheral blood or thyroid tissue (not recorded which). The receptors shown here come from a man aged 18 to 29 with Graves' hyperthyroidism.

V gene TRBV24-1 combines with J gene TRBJ1-2, with 11 bases matching TRBD1. The CDR3 length is 12 residues. V was clipped by 11 bases and J by 6 bases; unmatched bases: 4. Germline CDR1 and CDR2: KGHDR and SFDVKD. The CDR3 DNA reads as TGTGCCAGCGGGACAGGGGGAAATGGCTACACCTTC. Protein: CASGTGGNGYTF.

This clonotype has at least ten counts. The junction and the germline gene differ at one end; a read error may be behind it. The CDR3 reads CASRFQPNTEAFF. CDR3 sequence (DNA): TGTGCCAGCCGCTTTCAACCGAACACTGAAGCTTTCTTT. The chain joins TRBV7-2 to TRBJ1-1; unclear D gene. The CDR3 covers 13 residues. CDR1 SGHTA and CDR2 FQGNSA come from the germline V gene.

With respect to this clonotype: The junction departs from germline at one end; a sequencing error may be responsible. The chain joins TRBV12-3 or TRBV12-4 to TRBJ1-4; D is possibly TRBD1 (5 bases). This CDR3 is built from 12 residues. This CDR3 reads CASSFGGGGLSF. CDR3 sequence (DNA): TGTGCCAGCAGTTTCGGTGGGGGAGGGCTGTCTTTT.

This clonotype was recorded at least ten times. The chain recombines TRBV12-3 or TRBV12-4 with TRBJ2-7; the match to TRBD2 covers 7 bases. The CDR3 is 17 amino acids. V shed 1 base and J 0 bases; nucleotides not matched to a gene: 9. The CDR3 here is CASSLGLSGRYSYEQYF. Here the CDR3 DNA reads TGTGCCAGCAGTTTAGGGCTTAGCGGGCGATACTCCTACGAGCAGTACTTC.

This clonotype was observed once. The rearrangement links TRBV2 to TRBJ1-2; 8 bases map to TRBD1. V lost 2 bases, J lost 6 bases, and 8 bases stayed unmatched. Germline V gene lookup returns CDR1 SNHLY and CDR2 FYNNEI. This CDR3 spans 15 amino acids. The CDR3 reads CASSERGQVGDGYTF. CDR3 in DNA: TGTGCCAGCAGTGAAAGGGGACAGGTGGGCGATGGCTACACCTTC.

This chain connects TRBV10-3 to TRBJ2-5; 9 bases are a match to TRBD1. V was clipped by 5 bases and J by 5 bases; unmatched bases: 6. The CDR3 loop spans 14 amino acids. CDR1 and CDR2 (germline): ENHRY, SYGVKD. The CDR3, as DNA: TGTGCCATCAGTCGACGGACAGGGGTGGAGACCCAGTACTTC. Its protein product is CAISRRTGVETQYF.

V gene TRBV7-9 combines with J gene TRBJ2-7; tentative D call: TRBD2 (6 bases). V lost 6 bases, J lost 2 bases, and 8 bases lay in between. The CDR3 is 12 residues long. From germline, CDR1 is SEHNR and CDR2 FQNEAQ (reference sequence). The CDR3 loop reads CASSRGTYEQYF. The CDR3, as DNA: TGTGCCAGCAGTCGGGGGACCTACGAGCAGTACTTC.

V and J are TRBV10-3 and TRBJ2-5; the match to TRBD2 covers 10 bases. J was trimmed by 1 base and V by 8 bases; bases with no gene match: 1. CDR1 is ENHRY, CDR2 SYGVKD, per germline. The CDR3 has 13 residues. CDR3 sequence reads: CAIGTSAQETQYF. The CDR3 DNA is TGTGCCATCGGGACTAGCGCCCAAGAGACCCAGTACTTC.

The chain has TRBV24-1 and TRBJ1-5; the match to TRBD1 covers 9 bases. The CDR3 has 15 residues. After removal of 8 bases from V and 4 bases from J, the junction contained 8 bases not matched to a gene. Germline values: CDR1 KGHDR, CDR2 SFDVKD. The CDR3 DNA reads TGTGCCACCAATGAAGGGACAGGGCCAAATCAGCCCCAGCATTTT. Residues: CATNEGTGPNQPQHF.

V is TRBV12-3 or TRBV12-4 and J is TRBJ2-5; 12 bases align to TRBD2. The CDR3 runs 16 residues. Germline trimming cut 1 base from V and 5 bases from J; bases unmatched to any gene: 5. The CDR3 DNA reads as TGTGCCAGCAGTTTAGTGACTAGCGGGAGTCGGGAGACCCAGTACTTC. Translated, it gives CASSLVTSGSRETQYF.

V and J are TRBV7-2 and TRBJ1-6, with unresolved D. Germline V gene data show CDR1 as SGHTA and CDR2 as FQGNSA. Deletions cut 3 bases from V and 5 bases from J, with 5 bases between. This CDR3 is built from 13 residues. The CDR3 region is CASSLDHNSPLHF. Written as DNA, the CDR3 is TGTGCCAGCAGCTTGGACCATAATTCACCCCTCCACTTT.

The chain is built from TRBV10-2 and TRBJ1-1; 7 bases agree with TRBD1. The CDR3 extends over 16 amino acids. V shed 6 bases, J shed 1 base, and the junction held 11 bases outside the gene matches. Per germline, CDR1 WSHSY and CDR2 SAAADI. This chain's CDR3 is CASRHRAGGENTEAFF. The CDR3, as DNA: TGCGCCAGCAGGCACCGGGCAGGGGGTGAGAACACTGAAGCTTTCTTT.

This clonotype was observed a single time. The V and J genes are TRBV5-5 and TRBJ1-1; 10 nucleotides agree with TRBD1. Germline trimming cut 6 bases from V and 5 bases from J; bases unmatched to any gene: 4. The CDR3 has 13 amino acids. Germline assignment: CDR1 SGHKS and CDR2 YYEKEE (reference sequence). Here the CDR3 reads CASIDRGLTEAFF. The CDR3 DNA sequence: TGTGCCAGCATCGACAGGGGGCTAACTGAAGCTTTCTTT.

In this sample, this clonotype turned up many times. V is TRBV29-1 and J is TRBJ2-2; TRBD1 might be the D (5 bases). Per the germline V gene, CDR1 is SQVTM and CDR2 is ANQGSEA. Deletions cut 7 bases from V and 2 bases from J, with 14 bases between. The CDR3 totals 14 residues. The CDR3 DNA reads TGCAGCGCCTCAGGGCGGAAAAACACCGGGGAGCTGTTTTTT. Protein product: CSASGRKNTGELFF.

This chain joins TRBV25-1 and TRBJ1-2; 7 bases line up with TRBD1. The germline V gene encodes CDR1 MGHDK and CDR2 SYGVNS. Trimming removed 7 bases from V and 6 bases from J; junction bases left unmatched: 5. CDR3 length: 12 residues. The CDR3 sequence: CASKGQADGYTF. The CDR3 bases are TGTGCCAGCAAAGGACAGGCAGATGGCTACACCTTC.

For the CDR3, the DNA is TGTGCCAGCAGCTTAGGCGGGACAGGGGGCGCAGATACGCAGTATTTT. As protein: CASSLGGTGGADTQYF. V usage is TRBV7-2 and J usage is TRBJ2-3; 12 bases line up with TRBD1. Trimming took 1 base from V and 4 from J; bases not matched to a gene: 3. Per the germline V gene, CDR1 is SGHTA and CDR2 is FQGNSA. The CDR3 spans 16 residues.

This clonotype turned up a few times. The chain recombines TRBV29-1 with TRBJ2-7; D call uncertain. The CDR3 runs 14 residues. Trimming cost V 5 bases and J 5 bases, with 19 bases left between them. The germline V gene encodes CDR1 SQVTM and CDR2 ANQGSEA. In DNA, the CDR3 is TGCAGCGTTCGCGGTGGCACCAAGGCTCACGAGCAGTACTTC. Protein product: CSVRGGTKAHEQYF.

The rearrangement links TRBV5-1 to TRBJ2-7; 11 nucleotides line up with TRBD2. The CDR3 consists of 15 residues. V gave up 0 bases and J gave up 5 bases; unmatched junction bases: 4. Germline V gene sequence: CDR1 SGHRS, CDR2 YFSETQ. The chain's CDR3 is CASSLDTSGSHEQYF. Here the CDR3 DNA reads TGCGCCAGCAGCTTGGATACTAGCGGGAGTCACGAGCAGTACTTC. Full variable domain (remainder filled in from reference TRBV5-1 and TRBJ2-7): KAGVTQTPRYLIKTRGQQVTLSCSPISGHRSVSWYQQTPGQGLQFLFEYFSETQRNKGNFPGRFSGRQFSNSRSEMNVSTLELGDSALYLCASSLDTSGSHEQYFGPGTRLTVT.

J is TRBJ2-5 and V is TRBV20-1, with D unresolved. Germline assignment: CDR1 DFQATT and CDR2 SNEGSKA (reference sequence). This CDR3 comprises 11 residues. Trimming removed 6 bases from V and 5 bases from J, with 10 bases in between. The DNA for the CDR3 is TGCAGTGCGTATCTCGGGGAGACCCAGTACTTC. Its translation is CSAYLGETQYF.

The V gene is TRBV4-3, the J gene TRBJ1-2; 7 nucleotides match TRBD1. This CDR3 has 14 residues. V was pared by 3 bases and J by 7 bases, with 8 bases of the junction left unmatched. CDR1 and CDR2 from the germline V gene are LGHNA and YSLEER. This CDR3 is CASSQITGAGGYTF. In DNA form, the CDR3 reads TGCGCCAGCAGCCAGATAACAGGGGCCGGTGGCTACACCTTC.

This clonotype was observed many times. The J gene is TRBJ2-6, the V gene TRBV7-9; D call uncertain. The CDR3 contains 14 residues. V dropped 7 bases and J dropped 4 bases, with 11 bases sitting between them. Per the germline V gene, CDR1 is SEHNR and CDR2 is FQNEAQ (reference sequence). The CDR3: CASNSYSGANVLTF. CDR3 DNA sequence: TGTGCCAGCAATTCGTATTCAGGGGCCAACGTCCTGACTTTC. The variable domain in full, with the rest retrieved from reference TRBV7-9 and TRBJ2-6, is DTGVSQNPRHKITKRGQNVTFRCDPISEHNRLYWYRQTLGQGPEFLTYFQNEAQLEKSRLLSDRFSAERPKGSFSTLEIQRTEQGDSAMYLCASNSYSGANVLTFGAGSRLTVL.

The rearrangement uses TRBV7-2 and TRBJ1-3; D unclear. CDR1 SGHTA and CDR2 FQGNSA come from the germline V gene. The CDR3 covers 11 residues. The ends were cut back, 7 bases at V and 10 bases at J, with 11 bases in the middle. CDR3 amino acids: CASTPLGTIYF. As DNA, the CDR3 is TGTGCCAGCACCCCACTAGGGACCATATATTTT. Full variable domain (rest looked up from reference TRBV7-2 and TRBJ1-3): GAGVSQSPSNKVTEKGKDVELRCDPISGHTALYWYRQSLGQGLEFLIYFQGNSAPDKSGLPSDRFSAERTGGSVSTLTIQRTQQEDSAVYLCASTPLGTIYFGEGSWLTVV.

The chain employs TRBV7-3 and TRBJ2-5; 9 bases agree with TRBD1. V shed 6 bases and J 5 bases; nucleotides not matched to a gene: 7. The CDR3 is 14 amino acids. Germline-derived CDR1 and CDR2 are SGHTA and FQGTGA. The CDR3 reads CASSQTGGWETQYF. Written as DNA, the CDR3 is TGTGCCAGCAGTCAAACAGGGGGCTGGGAGACCCAGTACTTC.

The chain combines TRBV25-1 with TRBJ2-5, with a tentative D call TRBD2 (6 bases). This CDR3 contains 16 residues. Germline CDR1 reads MGHDK; CDR2 reads SYGVNS. Trimming left V 4 bases short and J 7 bases short, with 22 bases between. The CDR3 sequence is CASSAPAGSRGWTQYF. Written as DNA, the CDR3 is TGTGCCAGCAGTGCTCCAGCCGGGTCGCGGGGTTGGACCCAGTACTTC.

This clonotype appeared many times. The J gene is TRBJ1-5, the V gene TRBV7-2, with D possibly matching TRBD1 (6 bases). The CDR3 loop spans 19 amino acids. V lost 5 bases and J lost 2, with 25 bases in between. Germline values: CDR1 SGHTA, CDR2 FQGNSA. CDR3 nucleotides: TGTGCCAGCAGCCAAAACCCAACAGGGTGGGGGGGAGGCAATCAGCCCCAGCATTTT. It codes for CASSQNPTGWGGGNQPQHF.

The chain employs TRBV14 and TRBJ1-2; possibly TRBD1 for D (5 bases). V gave up 4 bases and J gave up 5 bases, with 20 bases separating them. This CDR3 has 16 residues. Germline CDR1 SGHDN, CDR2 FVKESK. The CDR3 region has the DNA TGTGCCAGCAGCCTAAGAGTACGGGCGGGGACTTATGGCTACACCTTC. Translation gives CASSLRVRAGTYGYTF.

This rearrangement joins TRBV7-2 to TRBJ2-7, with 9 bases lining up with TRBD2. The CDR3 contains 16 residues. V dropped 1 base and J dropped 4; count of bases not matched to a gene: 8. Germline V lookup: CDR1 SGHTA, CDR2 FQGNSA. DNA of the CDR3: TGTGCCAGCAGCTTAGGGCTAGCGGGGTTTGGGTACGAGCAGTACTTC. Its protein product is CASSLGLAGFGYEQYF.

V usage is TRBV15 and J usage is TRBJ2-5, with 8 bases identical to TRBD2. The length of the CDR3 is 15 residues. The J segment lost 3 bases and the V segment lost 0 bases, leaving 3 bases of the junction unmatched. Germline V CDR1 and CDR2: LNHNV, YYDKDF (reference sequence). The CDR3 bases are TGTGCCACCAGCAGAGATCCGGGAGGGGAAGAGACCCAGTACTTC. This codes for CATSRDPGGEETQYF.

V usage is TRBV12-3 or TRBV12-4 and J usage is TRBJ2-2, with 13 bases identical to TRBD2. The CDR3 extends over 15 amino acids. V shed 4 bases, J shed 7 bases, and the junction held 3 bases outside the gene matches. CDR3 in amino acids: CASSWTSGSGGELFF. DNA of the CDR3: TGTGCCAGCAGTTGGACTAGCGGGAGTGGCGGGGAGCTGTTTTTT.

This clonotype was recorded only once. This sequence joins TRBV7-9 and TRBJ1-5, with a weak D call TRBD1 (6 bases). The length of the CDR3 is 13 residues. Trimming removed 1 base from V and 10 bases from J, with 11 bases in between. CDR1 is SEHNR and CDR2 is FQNEAQ in the germline V gene (reference sequence). CDR3 amino acids: CASSLEWGQPQHF. In nucleotides, the CDR3 is TGTGCCAGCAGCTTAGAATGGGGGCAACCCCAGCATTTT.

This clonotype was seen just once. The chain uses TRBV7-6 and TRBJ2-5, with 7 bases fitting TRBD2. V was pared by 3 bases and J by 5 bases, with 9 bases of the junction left unmatched. CDR1 is SGHVS and CDR2 is FNYEAQ in the germline V gene. The CDR3 covers 15 residues. The CDR3 loop reads CASSLGGSDAETQYF. The CDR3 DNA sequence: TGTGCCAGCAGCTTGGGGGGGAGTGATGCGGAGACCCAGTACTTC.